A single sample gave rise to the 6 T cell receptor beta chains below, sequenced in a study of cytomegalovirus exposure and HLA in healthy donors. Use of 60 Vbeta and 13 Jbeta primers characterized the PCR. Some clones are missing from TCRdb's copy, which holds only in-frame ones; the method was immunoSEQ multiplex PCR. The sample has under 200,000 clones; roughly 75% are singletons. The sample taken for sequencing was PBMCs. All receptors come from a young man in good health and CMV-seronegative.

This chain uses TRBV9 with TRBJ1-4; 8 nucleotides align to TRBD1. The CDR3 covers 16 residues. Trimming cost V 1 base and J 4 bases; bases outside gene matches: 6. Germline CDR1 is SGDLS and CDR2 is YYNGEE. This CDR3 is CASSVHGQGNNEKLFF. The DNA for the CDR3 is TGTGCCAGCAGCGTACACGGACAGGGCAATAATGAAAAACTGTTTTTT. The variable domain in full, completed from reference TRBV9 and TRBJ1-4, reads DSGVTQTPKHLITATGQRVTLRCSPRSGDLSVYWYQQSLDQGLQFLIQYYNGEERAKGNILERFSAQQFPDLHSELNLSSLELGDSALYFCASSVHGQGNNEKLFFGSGTQLSVL.

The chain recombines TRBV7-2 with TRBJ2-5, with TRBD2 identical over 8 bases. CDR1 is SGHTA and CDR2 is FQGNSA in the germline V gene. This CDR3 is built from 16 residues. Trimming removed 0 bases from V and 11 bases from J; junction bases left unmatched: 14. CDR3 residues: CASSLAGAGDYERQYF. The CDR3 DNA sequence: TGTGCCAGCAGCTTAGCGGGAGCGGGGGATTACGAGCGGCAGTACTTC.

The chain recombines TRBV4-3 with TRBJ2-1, with D possibly matching TRBD1 (6 bases). Germline V gene sequence: CDR1 LGHNA, CDR2 YSLEER. The CDR3 covers 13 residues. V dropped 5 bases and J dropped 6 bases, with 11 bases sitting between them. The CDR3 sequence is CASSSETGNEQFF. The CDR3 bases are TGCGCCAGCAGCTCGGAGACAGGCAATGAGCAGTTCTTC.

This chain connects TRBV5-1 to TRBJ2-5; D remains unclear. The CDR3 runs 15 residues. V was cut by 4 bases and J by 5 bases, with 18 bases left in between. The germline V gene encodes CDR1 SGHRS and CDR2 YFSETQ. CDR3 protein: CASSSGVVIGETQYF. DNA for the CDR3: TGCGCCAGCAGCAGTGGTGTCGTCATCGGGGAGACCCAGTACTTC.

The chain joins TRBV20-1 to TRBJ2-7; 8 bases agree with TRBD1. With V trimmed by 6 bases and J by 6 bases, 4 bases remained unmatched. The V gene's germline CDR1 is DFQATT and CDR2 SNEGSKA (reference sequence). The CDR3 is 11 amino acids. CDR3 nucleotide sequence: TGCAGTGCCCCGACAGGGGCCGAGCAGTACTTC. Translated, it gives CSAPTGAEQYF.

This clone was recorded once. The chain joins TRBV14 to TRBJ2-3; possible D gene TRBD2, 5 bases. The germline V and J ends were trimmed by 3 bases and 0 bases, with 16 bases remaining between them. Germline CDR1 is SGHDN and CDR2 is FVKESK. The CDR3 loop spans 17 amino acids. The CDR3 protein is CASSQGRSGYSTDTQYF. CDR3 in DNA: TGTGCCAGCAGCCAGGGCCGGAGCGGCTATAGCACAGATACGCAGTATTTT.